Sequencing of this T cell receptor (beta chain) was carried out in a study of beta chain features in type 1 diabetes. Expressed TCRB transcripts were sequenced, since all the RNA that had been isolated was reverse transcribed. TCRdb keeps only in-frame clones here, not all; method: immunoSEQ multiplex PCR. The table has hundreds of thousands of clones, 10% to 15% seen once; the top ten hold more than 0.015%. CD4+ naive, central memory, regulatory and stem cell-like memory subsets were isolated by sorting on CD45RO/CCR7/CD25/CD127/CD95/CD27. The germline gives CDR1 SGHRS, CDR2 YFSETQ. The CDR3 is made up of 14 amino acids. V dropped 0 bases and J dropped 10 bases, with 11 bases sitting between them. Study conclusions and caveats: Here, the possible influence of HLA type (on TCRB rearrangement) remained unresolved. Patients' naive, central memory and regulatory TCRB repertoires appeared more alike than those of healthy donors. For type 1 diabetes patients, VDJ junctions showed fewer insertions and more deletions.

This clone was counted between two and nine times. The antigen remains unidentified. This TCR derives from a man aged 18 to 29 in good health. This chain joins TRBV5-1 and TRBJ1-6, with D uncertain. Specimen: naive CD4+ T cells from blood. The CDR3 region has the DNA TGCGCCAGCAGCTTGGCGCAGACGGGGTCACCCCTCCACTTT. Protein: CASSLAQTGSPLHF.